This T cell receptor beta chain was sequenced in a study of blood T cell repertoires in COVID-19. The CDR3 spans 14 residues. Germline trimming cut 6 bases from V and 4 bases from J; bases unmatched to any gene: 2. In germline, CDR1 is LGHDT, CDR2 YNNKEL (reference sequence). Repertoires were generated with immunoSEQ multiplex PCR, while TCRdb's copy carries only in-frame clones and drops some. The sample holds about 200,000 clones, roughly nine tenths seen once. The TCR sequence derives from a woman in her 40s in a cohort exposed to, infected with or recovered from COVID-19 (not recorded which). The chain combines TRBV3-1 (or the pseudogene TRBV3-2) with TRBJ2-5, with 13 bases fitting TRBD2. Input material: PBMCs or T cells enriched from blood (not recorded which). The CDR3 nucleotides are TGTGCCAGCAGTCGGACTAGCGGGGGAGAGACCCAGTACTTC. This sequence encodes CASSRTSGGETQYF.